This T cell receptor beta chain was recorded in a study of tissue T cells after allogeneic stem cell transplantation. General study points: Tissue-detected TCR repertoire was only partly captured by blood and spleen T cells.

The table lists this clone with a few counts. Its antigen is unknown. These gene names are mouse names. The time point was: mouse harvest day 14 after allogeneic transplant. Each mouse received 10^7 T-cell-depleted marrow cells plus 10^6 splenic CD5+ T cells by tail vein. TCRbeta CDR3 was sequenced at survey depth with template counts. TCRdb's copy holds only in-frame clones and misses some; the assay was immunoSEQ multiplex PCR. Among approximately 2,100 clones, roughly half were seen once, and the ten largest hold approximately 40%. Sample: liver tissue. The sequence was collected from a female BALB/c mouse given C57BL/6 T cells with graft-versus-host disease after an allogeneic hematopoietic cell transplant.

CDR3 sequence reads: CASSQDQGINERLFF. The covered CDR3 bases are TGTGCCAGCAGCCAAGATCAGGGAATCAACGAAAGATTATTT. The chain recombines TRBV2 with TRBJ1-4; the D gene is possibly TRBD1 (5 bases). The CDR3 end is not reached by the read, which stops 1 residue before it; the germline J gene fills it in. The CDR3 is made up of 15 amino acids. CDR1 is LGHNA and CDR2 is YSYQKL in the germline V gene. Trimming left V 0 bases short and J 4 bases short, with 9 bases between.